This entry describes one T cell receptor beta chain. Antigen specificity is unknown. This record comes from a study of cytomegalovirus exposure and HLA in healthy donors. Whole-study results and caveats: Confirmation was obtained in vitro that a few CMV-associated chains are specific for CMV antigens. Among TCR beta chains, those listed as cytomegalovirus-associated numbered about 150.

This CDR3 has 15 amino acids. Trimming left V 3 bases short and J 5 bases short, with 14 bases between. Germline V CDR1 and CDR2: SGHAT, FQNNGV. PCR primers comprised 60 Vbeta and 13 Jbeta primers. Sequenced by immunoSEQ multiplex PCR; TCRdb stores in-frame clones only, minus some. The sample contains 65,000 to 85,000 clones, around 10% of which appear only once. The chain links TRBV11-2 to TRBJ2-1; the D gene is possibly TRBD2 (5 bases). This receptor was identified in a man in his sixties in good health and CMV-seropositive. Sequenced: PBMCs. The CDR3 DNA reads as TGTGCCAGCAGCTTGAACTCGGGAACCCACAATGAGCAGTTCTTC. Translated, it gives CASSLNSGTHNEQFF.